This is a list of T cell receptor beta chains from one sample in a study of liver allograft versus peripheral blood T cells. Using its own MiXCR run on the reads, TCRdb lists one record per CDR3 protein. The sample shows 1,200 or so distinct CDR3 sequences, roughly 13% of them seen only once. Receptor source: a human patient who had a liver transplant. These T cells may partly come from the graft donor. CDR3s leave out the opening cysteine and the closing phenylalanine or tryptophan.

CDR3: ASRPGVGGLFGYT
V: TRBV2

CDR3: ASSLDSSGYT
V: TRBV12-3/TRBV12-4

CDR3: ASSEWTGGSPLH
V: TRBV5-6

CDR3: ASSPPGRVSEAF
V: TRBV7-2

CDR3: ASNPWGRENYGYT
V: TRBV5-6

CDR3: ASSPGGEAYGYT
V: TRBV7-9

CDR3: ASSPLSLGYT
V: TRBV7-2

CDR3: ASVPRAGTSGYT
V: TRBV6-5

CDR3: ASSSGEGSPLH
V: TRBV7-2

CDR3: ASSRDTYNSPLH
V: TRBV12-3/TRBV12-4

CDR3: ASSYRRGREGYT
V: TRBV6-5

CDR3: SAITGKYGYT
V: TRBV20-1

CDR3: ASSHSGGNYEQY
V: TRBV7-2

CDR3: SARDGTSGNTIY
V: TRBV20-1

CDR3: ASSVGGGLEQY
V: TRBV6-1

CDR3: ASSLVGVEQY
V: TRBV7-2

CDR3: ASSPRSSGPDTEAF
V: TRBV12-3/TRBV12-4

CDR3: ASSRGAGYYYSNQPQH
V: TRBV11-2

CDR3: SALTGQAYSPLH
V: TRBV20-1

CDR3: ASSLGDTLGGNTIY
V: TRBV12-3/TRBV12-4

CDR3: ASSLTGTEQY
V: TRBV7-2

CDR3: ASSLLQGEQF
V: TRBV12-3/TRBV12-4

CDR3: ASSPGLAGVAYEQY
V: TRBV7-2

CDR3: ASSFRQGNTEAF
V: TRBV5-5

CDR3: AHQRGGSSYEQY
V: TRBV28

CDR3: ASSSLAGNYNEQF
V: TRBV19

CDR3: AWSESNSPLH
V: TRBV30

CDR3: ASSLGGPNEKLF
V: TRBV7-9

CDR3: ASEEDSKAGELF
V: TRBV3-1

CDR3: SARDFNGVGNTIY
V: TRBV20-1

CDR3: ASSLSAAMGEQY
V: TRBV7-2

CDR3: ASSFQGGFTEAF
V: TRBV5-6

CDR3: ASSLHQGREGYT
V: TRBV7-9

CDR3: ASSPDRVDSNQPQH
V: TRBV18

CDR3: ADDLRRMNTEAF
V: TRBV12-3/TRBV12-4

CDR3: ASSLEGPPTEAF
V: TRBV11-1

CDR3: ASTSGTSYREQF
V: TRBV12-3/TRBV12-4

CDR3: ASSPGTDIYGYT
V: TRBV18

CDR3: SARDVLDRGNEKLF
V: TRBV20-1

CDR3: ASRLSWGYT
V: TRBV30

CDR3: ATSQKGLLEETQY
V: TRBV24-1

CDR3: ASQRGANSPLH
V: TRBV6-5

CDR3: ASSITGAYGYT
V: TRBV27

CDR3: ASSLTVQGGNYGYT
V: TRBV6-5

CDR3: VTADRGDEQF
V: TRBV24-1

CDR3: SAPRSVRGTDTQY
V: TRBV20-1

CDR3: ASSRIGTDTQY
V: TRBV2

CDR3: ASSPLRDSNQPQH
V: TRBV18